This TCR beta chain derives from a study of blood T cell repertoires in COVID-19. Recruitment covered 25 or so US areas and drew participants whose ages spanned 18 to 89 years. V dropped 0 bases and J dropped 0 bases, with 6 bases sitting between them. Germline CDR1 reads GTSNPN; CDR2 reads SVGIG (reference sequence). This CDR3 spans 14 amino acids. The assay was immunoSEQ multiplex PCR, and TCRdb's table has in-frame clones only and misses some. The sample includes around 300,000 clones, approximately 90% of them seen just once. The chain joins TRBV30 to TRBJ2-1; D gene unclear. This TCR was recovered from a woman in her 40s who had recovered from COVID-19. The sequenced sample was PBMCs or T cells enriched from blood (not recorded which). This CDR3 is CAWSVLSSYNEQFF. Written as DNA, the CDR3 is TGTGCCTGGAGTGTACTAAGCTCCTACAATGAGCAGTTCTTC.